This TCR beta chain was identified during a study of cytomegalovirus exposure and HLA in healthy donors. The wider study: Among the approximately 400 genotyped donors, 65% to 85% were placed in the Caucasian-associated ancestry cluster.

Study findings and constraints: Certain indistinguishable V segments, among them TRBV6-2 and TRBV6-3, were excluded. Roughly uniform sequencing depth across donors was assumed, possibly incorrectly.

This CDR3 is built from 15 residues. Trimming took 2 bases from V and 8 from J; bases not matched to a gene: 11. CDR1 and CDR2 from the germline V gene are SNHLY and FYNNEI. Use of 60 Vbeta and 13 Jbeta primers characterized the PCR. Sequenced by immunoSEQ multiplex PCR; TCRdb stores in-frame clones only, minus some. Among about 110,000 clones, 82% were seen once, and the ten largest hold less than 3.5%. Points on this clone: Its matching antigen is unknown.

The sequencing sample was made of PBMCs. The V call is TRBV2, the J call TRBJ1-2; 7 bases line up with TRBD1. The TCR originated in a man in his thirties or forties in good health and CMV-seropositive. The CDR3 bases are TGTGCCAGCAGTGAAAAGATGACAGGGCAGGGGGGCTACACCTTC. Amino acid sequence: CASSEKMTGQGGYTF. The variable domain in full, completed from reference TRBV2 and TRBJ1-2, reads EPEVTQTPSHQVTQMGQEVILRCVPISNHLYFYWYRQILGQKVEFLVSFYNNEISEKSEIFDDQFSVERPDGSNFTLKIRSTKLEDSAMYFCASSEKMTGQGGYTFGSGTRLTVV.